Listed here are 9 T cell receptor beta chains from one sample, sequenced in a study of T cells in Graves' hyperthyroidism and ophthalmopathy. The TCR beta CDR3 regions underwent amplification using RNA transcripts as the source. A first-round RT-PCR of the TCR CDR3 used the HTBI primer set. TCRdb re-called the multiplex PCR reads through MiXCR, storing one row per CDR3 protein. The sample includes about 350,000 distinct CDR3 sequences, approximately 15% seen only once; the top ten take approximately 25%. The source material was blood. These TCRs come from a woman aged 25-40 years with Graves' hyperthyroidism.

The V and J genes are TRBV7-6 and TRBJ2-1, with D possibly being TRBD1 (5 bases). The V gene's germline CDR1 is SGHVS and CDR2 FNYEAQ. The ends were cut back, 4 bases at V and 3 bases at J, with 13 bases in the middle. This CDR3 has 15 residues. The CDR3 here is CASSYPVTDYNEQFF. The CDR3 DNA reads TGTGCCAGCAGCTACCCGGTGACAGACTACAATGAGCAGTTCTTC.

This clonotype was observed at least ten times. The chain joins TRBV7-3 to TRBJ2-5, with 11 bases lining up with TRBD2. V shed 4 bases and J 2 bases; nucleotides not matched to a gene: 9. This CDR3 contains 17 residues. CDR1 is SGHTA, CDR2 FQGTGA, per germline. The DNA for the CDR3 is TGTGCCAGCAGCTCGCCGCAAGGGACTAGCGGACAAGAGACCCAGTACTTC. This gives the protein CASSSPQGTSGQETQYF.

The chain joins TRBV7-3 to TRBJ2-1; 8 nucleotides agree with TRBD2. The CDR3 length is 15 residues. Trimming at V came to 3 bases and at J to 3 bases, leaving 4 bases not matched to a gene. Looked up from germline, CDR1 is SGHTA and CDR2 is FQGTGA. The CDR3 sequence: CASSLGLGDYNEQFF. In nucleotides, the CDR3 is TGTGCCAGCAGCTTGGGACTAGGGGACTACAATGAGCAGTTCTTC.

The V call is TRBV18, the J call TRBJ1-3, with D possibly being TRBD1 (5 bases). Germline V CDR1 and CDR2: KGHSH, LQKENI. Between the trimmed V and J ends, which lost 5 bases and 8 bases, there was a span of 19 bases. The CDR3 totals 15 residues. This chain's CDR3 is CASSTRDGGTDTIYF. Here the CDR3 DNA reads TGTGCCAGCTCAACCAGGGATGGCGGAACTGACACCATATATTTT. Full variable domain (missing parts from reference TRBV18 and TRBJ1-3): NAGVMQNPRHLVRRRGQEARLRCSPMKGHSHVYWYRQLPEEGLKFMVYLQKENIIDESGMPKERFSAEFPKEGPSILRIQQVVRGDSAAYFCASSTRDGGTDTIYFGEGSWLTVV.

As concerns this clonotype: This may stem from a read error, because a much larger clone lies one nucleotide away. It is likely a read error, because the conserved phenylalanine at the end of the CDR3 is missing. The chain couples TRBV7-8 to TRBJ2-2; D gene ambiguous. The CDR3 has 14 residues. With 5 bases removed from V and 1 base from J, the gap between germline ends came to 8 bases. Germline CDR1 SGHVS, CDR2 FQNEAQ. The CDR3 sequence: CASSRTVNTGELFL. The CDR3 bases are TGTGCCAGCAGCCGTACAGTGAACACCGGGGAGCTGTTTTTA.

The V gene is TRBV6-2 or TRBV6-3, the J gene TRBJ2-1, with a weak D call TRBD1 (6 bases). The V end lost 5 bases, the J end lost 5 bases, and 22 bases lay between the germline ends. The CDR3 totals 17 residues. CDR1 and CDR2 (germline): MNHEY, SVGEGT. The CDR3 loop is CASSNPRGGQINNEQFF. The CDR3 region has the DNA TGTGCCAGCAGTAACCCACGAGGAGGACAGATAAACAATGAGCAGTTCTTC.

This clonotype was recorded many times. The CDR3 DNA is TGTGCCAGCTCACCACGCCTCGGGCAAGACACAGATACGCAGTATTTT. This codes for CASSPRLGQDTDTQYF. J is TRBJ2-3 and V is TRBV18, with D uncertain. This CDR3 region has 16 residues. V was shortened by 1 base and J by 2 bases, with 13 bases between the two germline ends. Germline V gene lookup returns CDR1 KGHSH and CDR2 LQKENI. Full variable domain (outside the CDR3, taken from reference TRBV18 and TRBJ2-3): NAGVMQNPRHLVRRRGQEARLRCSPMKGHSHVYWYRQLPEEGLKFMVYLQKENIIDESGMPKERFSAEFPKEGPSILRIQQVVRGDSAAYFCASSPRLGQDTDTQYFGPGTRLTVL.

The chain recombines TRBV6-1 with TRBJ2-4; D might be TRBD2 (6 bases). Looked up from germline, CDR1 is MNHNS and CDR2 is SASEGT. CDR3 length: 12 amino acids. The V end lost 10 bases, the J end lost 7 bases, and 14 bases lay between the germline ends. CDR3 DNA sequence: TGTGCCATCGAGCAGGCGGGGAACATTCAGTACTTC. It translates to CAIEQAGNIQYF.

This clonotype was counted ten times or more. The chain uses TRBV6-1 and TRBJ2-5; 9 positions agree with TRBD2. The V gene end was trimmed by 6 bases and the J gene end by 4 bases; junction bases not matched to a gene: 9. The CDR3 sequence is 15 residues long. The V gene's germline CDR1 is MNHNS and CDR2 SASEGT. CDR3 sequence (DNA): TGTGCCAGCAGGAAGGGCGGGAGGGCCGGAGAGACCCAGTACTTC. Its translation: CASRKGGRAGETQYF.